This passage covers 6 T cell receptor beta chains from one sample sequenced in a study of blood T cell repertoires in COVID-19. The repertoire was sequenced with immunoSEQ multiplex PCR; TCRdb's copy has only in-frame clones and lacks some. The repertoire holds roughly 100,000 clones, with approximately 80% as singletons. The source material was peripheral blood. The source of these receptors is a human donor in a cohort sampled during active COVID-19.

As DNA, the CDR3 is TGTGCCAGCAGCGCAGGGGCTGGGGCCAACGTCCTGACTTTC. Its protein product is CASSAGAGANVLTF. This chain joins TRBV11-2 and TRBJ2-6; maybe TRBD1 (6 bases). Trimming removed 5 bases at V and 2 bases at J, with 7 bases between. Germline CDR1 is SGHAT and CDR2 is FQNNGV. This CDR3 comprises 14 residues.

The J gene is TRBJ1-5, the V gene TRBV7-6; TRBD1 agrees at 10 bases. The J segment lost 5 bases and the V segment lost 5 bases, leaving 3 bases of the junction unmatched. CDR1 and CDR2 from the germline V gene are SGHVS and FNYEAQ. The CDR3 length is 14 residues. CDR3 sequence: CASSPGTGDQPQHF. CDR3 sequence (DNA): TGTGCCAGCAGCCCTGGGACAGGGGATCAGCCCCAGCATTTT.

V gene TRBV2 combines with J gene TRBJ2-2; 8 bases align to TRBD2. Per germline, CDR1 SNHLY and CDR2 FYNNEI. The CDR3 extends over 16 amino acids. The ends lost 4 bases at V and 8 bases at J; junction bases unmatched: 12. The CDR3 is CASSALSGGPRGELFF. In nucleotides, the CDR3 is TGTGCCAGCAGTGCCTTAAGCGGGGGCCCCAGAGGGGAGCTGTTTTTT.

The rearrangement links TRBV27 to TRBJ1-2; D is possibly TRBD1 (5 bases). This CDR3 contains 12 residues. V dropped 3 bases and J dropped 6 bases, with 8 bases sitting between them. The germline V gene encodes CDR1 MNHEY and CDR2 SMNVEV (reference sequence). The CDR3, as DNA: TGTGCCAGCAGTTTGCCGGGGGATGGCTACACCTTC. It translates to CASSLPGDGYTF.

The chain links TRBV2 to TRBJ1-4; 9 bases align to TRBD1. The trim removed 6 bases at V and 7 bases at J, leaving 6 bases unmatched. This CDR3 contains 14 residues. Germline CDR1 reads SNHLY; CDR2 reads FYNNEI. The CDR3 region is CASRTTGGFEKLFF. The CDR3 coding sequence is TGTGCCAGCAGGACTACAGGGGGCTTTGAAAAACTGTTTTTT. The variable domain in full, with the rest retrieved from reference TRBV2 and TRBJ1-4, is EPEVTQTPSHQVTQMGQEVILRCVPISNHLYFYWYRQILGQKVEFLVSFYNNEISEKSEIFDDQFSVERPDGSNFTLKIRSTKLEDSAMYFCASRTTGGFEKLFFGSGTQLSVL.

The chain joins TRBV3-1 (or the pseudogene TRBV3-2) to TRBJ2-5; possible D gene TRBD2, 5 bases. There are 15 residues in the CDR3. Germline CDR1 and CDR2: LGHDT and YNNKEL (reference sequence). Trimming shortened V by 4 bases and J by 0 bases, and 12 bases separated the two germline ends. The chain's CDR3 is CASSPGQRNQETQYF. As DNA, the CDR3 is TGTGCCAGCAGCCCAGGCCAGCGGAACCAAGAGACCCAGTACTTC.